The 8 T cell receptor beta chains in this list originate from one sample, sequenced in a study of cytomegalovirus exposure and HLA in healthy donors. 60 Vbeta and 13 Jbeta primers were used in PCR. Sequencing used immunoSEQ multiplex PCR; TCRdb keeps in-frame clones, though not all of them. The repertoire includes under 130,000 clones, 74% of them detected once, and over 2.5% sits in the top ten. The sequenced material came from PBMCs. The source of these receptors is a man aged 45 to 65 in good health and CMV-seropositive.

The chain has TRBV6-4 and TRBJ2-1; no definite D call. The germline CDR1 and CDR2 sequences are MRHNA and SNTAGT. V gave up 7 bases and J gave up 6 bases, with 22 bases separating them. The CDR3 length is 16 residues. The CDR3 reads CASKIVPGRPTNEQFF. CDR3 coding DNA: TGTGCCAGCAAAATAGTCCCGGGTCGCCCCACCAATGAGCAGTTCTTC.

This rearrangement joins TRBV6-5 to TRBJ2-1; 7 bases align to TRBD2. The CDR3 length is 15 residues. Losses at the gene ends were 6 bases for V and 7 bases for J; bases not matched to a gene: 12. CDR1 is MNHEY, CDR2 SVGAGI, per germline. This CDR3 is CASSPETGGGNEQFF. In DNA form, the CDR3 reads TGTGCCAGCAGCCCCGAGACGGGAGGCGGGAATGAGCAGTTCTTC.

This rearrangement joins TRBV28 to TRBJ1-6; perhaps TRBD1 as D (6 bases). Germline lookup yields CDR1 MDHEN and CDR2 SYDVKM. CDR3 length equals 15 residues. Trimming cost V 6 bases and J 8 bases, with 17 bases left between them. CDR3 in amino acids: CASSTGHSADSPLHF. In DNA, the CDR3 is TGTGCCAGCAGCACGGGACACTCCGCCGATTCACCCCTCCACTTT.

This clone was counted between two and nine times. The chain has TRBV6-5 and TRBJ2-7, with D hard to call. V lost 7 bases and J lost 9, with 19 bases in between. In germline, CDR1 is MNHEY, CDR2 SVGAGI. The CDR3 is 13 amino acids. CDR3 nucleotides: TGTGCCAGCAAAATAACGGAAACTACGAGGCAGTACTTC. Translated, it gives CASKITETTRQYF.

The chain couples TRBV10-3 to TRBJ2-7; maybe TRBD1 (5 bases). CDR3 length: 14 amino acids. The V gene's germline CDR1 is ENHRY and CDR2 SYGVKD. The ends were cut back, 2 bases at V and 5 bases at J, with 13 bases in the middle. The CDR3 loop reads CAISETGLGDEQYF. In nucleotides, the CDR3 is TGTGCCATCAGTGAGACAGGCCTCGGCGACGAGCAGTACTTC.

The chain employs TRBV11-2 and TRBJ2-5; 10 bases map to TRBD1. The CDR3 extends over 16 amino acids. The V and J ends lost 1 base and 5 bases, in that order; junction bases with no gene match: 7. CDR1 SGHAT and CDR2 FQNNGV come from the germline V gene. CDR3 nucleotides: TGTGCCAGCAGCTTAGGGACAGGGGGATTCGGGGAGACCCAGTACTTC. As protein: CASSLGTGGFGETQYF.

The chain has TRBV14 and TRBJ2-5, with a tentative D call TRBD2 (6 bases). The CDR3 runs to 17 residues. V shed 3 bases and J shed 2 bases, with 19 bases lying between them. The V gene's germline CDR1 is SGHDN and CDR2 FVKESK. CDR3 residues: CASSQPNLWRGQETQYF. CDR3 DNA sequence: TGTGCCAGCAGCCAGCCGAATCTTTGGCGGGGACAAGAGACCCAGTACTTC.

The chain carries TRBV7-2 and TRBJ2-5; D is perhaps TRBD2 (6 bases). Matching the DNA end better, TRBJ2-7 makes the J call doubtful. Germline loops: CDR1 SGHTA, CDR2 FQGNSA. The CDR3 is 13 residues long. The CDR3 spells CASSLAGGAEQYF. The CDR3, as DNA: TGTGCCAGCAGCTTAGCAGGAGGGGCCGAGCAGTACTTC.